The 18 T cell receptor beta chains listed next were all sequenced from one sample in a study of CD8+ T cells in alopecia areata. Markers used for sorting pooled cutaneous lymph node cells were CD4, CD8alpha, NKG2D, NKG2ACE and others. The authors extracted RNA and reverse transcribed it into cDNA as the sequencing template. Sequenced by immunoSEQ multiplex PCR; TCRdb stores in-frame clones only, minus some. The sample yields roughly 260,000 clones, without any singletons. The material sequenced was CD4+ T cells sorted from a lymph node. The source is a C3H/HeJ mouse with alopecia areata. This line is of MHC haplotype H2-k.

In this sample, this clone turned up a few times. Genes here carry mouse names. The DNA read from the CDR3 is TGTGCCAGCGGTGATCCCGCTGGGGCTAGTGCAGAA. Translation: CASGDPAGASAE. The CDR3 in full is CASGDPAGASAETLYF. The chain uses TRBV13-2 and TRBJ2-3; possible D gene TRBD2, 6 bases. The missing CDR3 end, 4 residues past where the read stops, is filled in from the germline J gene. This CDR3 contains 16 residues. CDR1 and CDR2 (germline): NNHNN, SYGAGS (reference sequence). Trimming shortened V by 1 base and J by 0 bases, and 12 bases separated the two germline ends.

A few counts support this clone. Gene labels here are mouse ones. The read ends 4 residues early relative to the CDR3; the germline J gene fills the gap. The gene calls are TRBV17 and TRBJ1-1, with D perhaps matching TRBD1 (6 bases). V lost 3 bases to trimming and J lost 3 bases, with 14 bases between them. There are 15 residues in the CDR3. Per germline, CDR1 MNHDT and CDR2 YYDKIL. Incomplete CDR3 DNA: TGTGCTAGCAGTAGGAGGGGACGGACAGACACA. As protein: CASSRRGRTDT. In full, the CDR3 reads CASSRRGRTDTEVFF.

Comments on this clone: The genes and germline here are from mouse. The CDR3 is cut off 4 residues early in the read; its end comes from the germline J gene. This chain links TRBV29 with TRBJ1-2; possibly TRBD1 for D (6 bases). The CDR3 runs 13 residues. CDR1 is MSHET, CDR2 SYDVDS, per germline. The CDR3 is CASSLPGVSDYTF. The sequenced part of the CDR3 DNA is TGTGCTAGCAGTTTACCAGGGGTTTCC. The variable domain in full, with the rest retrieved from reference TRBV29 and TRBJ1-2, is DMKVTQMPRYLIKRMGENVLLECGQDMSHETMYWYRQDPGLGLQLIYISYDVDSNSEGDIPKGYRVSRKKREHFSLILDSAKTNQTSVYFCASSLPGVSDYTFGSGTRLLVI.

On this clone itself: Any gene name here is a mouse gene name. The read stops 4 residues short of the end of the CDR3; the missing end is completed from the germline J gene. This same CDR3 is encoded by further DNA sequences in the sample. The genes are TRBV12-1 and TRBJ2-5, with 10 bases matching TRBD2. There are 15 residues in the CDR3. CDR1 and CDR2 from the germline V gene are SGHSN and HYEKVE. CDR3 amino acids: CASSLSGGAKDTQYF. CDR3 DNA (partial): TGTGCCAGCTCTCTTTCTGGGGGGGCGAAAGAC.

A remark on this clone: Gene names denote mouse genes. The sequenced fragment ends 4 residues before the CDR3 boundary, so the rest is inferred from the germline J gene. V is TRBV13-1 and J is TRBJ1-2; 10 bases agree with TRBD1. J was trimmed by 4 bases and V by 2 bases; bases with no gene match: 8. Germline values: CDR1 NSHNY, CDR2 SYGAGN. CDR3 length: 16 residues. The part of the CDR3 DNA that was read is TGTGCCAGCAGTGAGAAGACAGGGGGCGCAGGCTCC. Encoded protein: CASSEKTGGAGS. From start to end, the CDR3 is CASSEKTGGAGSDYTF.

This clone was observed a few times. Gene names refer to mouse genes. The sequenced fragment ends 4 residues before the CDR3 boundary, so the rest is inferred from the germline J gene. The chain employs TRBV1 and TRBJ2-2, with 7 bases lining up with TRBD1. V dropped 5 bases and J dropped 0; count of bases not matched to a gene: 3. Germline-derived CDR1 and CDR2 are NSQYPW and LRSPGD (reference sequence). The CDR3 spans 15 residues. Here the CDR3 reads CTCSRGQANTGQLYF. The CDR3 DNA, read in part, is TGCACCTGCAGTAGAGGACAGGCAAACACCGGG.

This clone was counted between two and nine times. The listed genes are named as in mouse. The read halts 4 residues ahead of the CDR3 end, with the missing end drawn from the germline J gene. This chain links TRBV29 with TRBJ2-2; D is undetermined. In germline, CDR1 is MSHET, CDR2 SYDVDS. V was clipped by 2 bases and J by 4 bases, with 8 bases between them. CDR3 length: 14 residues. CDR3 protein: CASSLPAGTGQLYF. Incomplete CDR3 DNA: TGTGCTAGCAGTTTACCAGCCGGCACCGGG.

This clone was counted between two and nine times. These gene names are mouse names. The observed sequence ends 4 residues before the CDR3 terminus, with the missing tail filled in from the germline J gene. This chain connects TRBV13-1 to TRBJ2-1; TRBD2 is a possible D gene (6 bases). V was cut by 1 base and J by 0 bases, with 8 bases left in between. Germline V gene lookup returns CDR1 NSHNY and CDR2 SYGAGN. The CDR3 has 15 residues. CDR3 DNA (partial): TGTGCCAGCAGTGATCTGGGGTTTAACTATGCT. Amino acids: CASSDLGFNYA. The full-length CDR3 reads as CASSDLGFNYAEQFF.

With regard to this clone: Germline and genes here are mouse. The read terminates 4 residues before the CDR3 end, so the remaining end is supplied by the germline J gene. Different DNA sequences within this sample yield the same CDR3. The chain recombines TRBV17 with TRBJ2-3, with TRBD2 matching over 7 bases. The trim removed 4 bases at V and 0 bases at J, leaving 1 base unmatched. Per the germline V gene, CDR1 is MNHDT and CDR2 is YYDKIL. This CDR3 is built from 14 residues. The CDR3 bases that were read are TGTGCTAGCAGTATTGGGGGGAGTGCAGAA. It specifies CASSIGGSAE. The entire CDR3 reads CASSIGGSAETLYF.

This clone has a handful of counts. Gene names refer to mouse genes. The read finishes 4 residues shy of the CDR3 end, and the germline J gene is used to complete it. Other nucleotide sequences in the sample specify the same CDR3. V usage is TRBV13-1 and J usage is TRBJ2-7, with TRBD2 identical over 10 bases. Germline lookup yields CDR1 NSHNY and CDR2 SYGAGN. This CDR3 region has 14 residues. The ends lost 5 bases at V and 3 bases at J; junction bases unmatched: 5. CDR3 sequence: CASRSGTGDYEQYF. Partial CDR3 DNA: TGTGCCAGCAGATCCGGGACTGGGGACTAT.

This clone was found a few times. Mouse names are used for the genes. The read halts 4 residues ahead of the CDR3 end, with the missing end drawn from the germline J gene. The gene calls are TRBV13-1 and TRBJ2-1, with 7 bases identical to TRBD1. The CDR3 is 14 amino acids. The J segment lost 5 bases and the V segment lost 6 bases, leaving 8 bases of the junction unmatched. Germline-derived CDR1 and CDR2 are NSHNY and SYGAGN. This CDR3 reads CASKGPGQNAEQFF. The sequenced CDR3 bases are TGTGCCAGCAAAGGACCGGGACAGAATGCT.

A note on this clone: Mouse gene names and germline throughout. The CDR3 end is not reached by the read, which stops 4 residues before it; the germline J gene fills it in. The same CDR3 can be traced to other DNA sequences in this sample. This chain joins TRBV1 and TRBJ2-1; the match to TRBD1 covers 10 bases. This CDR3 contains 14 residues. CDR1 is NSQYPW, CDR2 LRSPGD, per germline (reference sequence). This chain's CDR3 is CTCSGQGAGAEQFF. The sequenced CDR3 bases are TGCACCTGCAGTGGACAGGGGGCGGGAGCT. The whole variable domain, remainder taken from reference TRBV1 and TRBJ2-1, is VTLLEQNPRWRLVPRGQAVNLRCILKNSQYPWMSWYQQDLQKQLQWLFTLRSPGDKEVKSLPGADYLATRVTDTELRLQVANMSQGRTLYCTCSGQGAGAEQFFGPGTRLTVL.

This clone was picked up a small number of times. Gene names and germline match the mouse. The CDR3 is cut off 4 residues early in the read; its end comes from the germline J gene. Other DNA sequences in the same sample also yield this CDR3. The chain uses TRBV5 and TRBJ2-1; 10 bases agree with TRBD2. V lost 4 bases to trimming and J lost 4 bases; unmatched junction nucleotides: 4. The CDR3 covers 15 residues. CDR1 is LGHNA, CDR2 YNLKQL, per germline (reference sequence). The sequenced part of the CDR3 DNA is TGTGCCAGCAGCCCCGGACTGGGGGATTATGCT. As protein: CASSPGLGDYA. The entire CDR3 is CASSPGLGDYAEQFF.

About this clone: Gene labels here are mouse ones. The CDR3 bases that were read are TGTGCCAGCAGCCAAGAAGCCAGGTATAATTCGCCC. Translated: CASSQEARYNSP. The entire CDR3 is CASSQEARYNSPLYF. V is TRBV5 and J is TRBJ1-6, with no clear D. Coverage ceases 3 residues before the CDR3 finishes, and the germline J gene fills in the end. TRBJ1-6 is flagged as an ORF with uncertain function. Germline V lookup: CDR1 LGHNA, CDR2 YNLKQL (reference sequence). V gave up 0 bases and J gave up 4 bases, with 7 bases separating them. The CDR3 length is 15 residues.

This clone was detected a few times. Gene names are the mouse ones. CDR3 region: CASGDASGINQDTQYF. CDR3 DNA, as far as it was read: TGTGCCAGCGGTGATGCCTCTGGGATTAACCAAGAC. The chain couples TRBV13-2 to TRBJ2-5, with D maybe TRBD2 (5 bases). The missing CDR3 end, 4 residues past where the read stops, is filled in from the germline J gene. CDR1 and CDR2 from the germline V gene are NNHNN and SYGAGS (reference sequence). V lost 0 bases to trimming and J lost 0 bases, with 11 bases between them. The CDR3 covers 16 residues.

Remarks on this clone: The genes and germline here are from mouse. Read data end 4 residues before the CDR3 end; the end is taken from the germline J gene. This sample also contains other DNA sequences that code for the same CDR3. V is TRBV13-1 and J is TRBJ2-2, with 9 nucleotides matching TRBD1. The CDR3 runs to 15 residues. V gave up 2 bases and J gave up 3 bases; unmatched junction bases: 2. Per germline, CDR1 NSHNY and CDR2 SYGAGN. The DNA read from the CDR3 is TGTGCCAGCAGTGAACAGGGGGCCCACACCGGG. Translating it yields CASSEQGAHTG. The entire CDR3 sequence reads CASSEQGAHTGQLYF.

To note about this clone: Mouse names are used for the genes. Read data end 4 residues before the CDR3 end; the end is taken from the germline J gene. The chain uses TRBV13-3 and TRBJ2-5, with 7 bases lining up with TRBD1. The CDR3 contains 14 residues. Per the germline V gene, CDR1 is NNHDY and CDR2 is SYVADS. J was trimmed by 3 bases and V by 5 bases; bases with no gene match: 6. CDR3 DNA (partial): TGTGCCAGCAGCCCCGACAGGGATCAAGAC. It translates to CASSPDRDQD. The complete CDR3 protein is CASSPDRDQDTQYF.

Of note for this clone: Genes here carry mouse names. The read ends 4 residues shy of where the CDR3 ends; the end is completed using the germline J gene. V gene TRBV13-1 combines with J gene TRBJ2-5, with D possibly matching TRBD1 (5 bases). The CDR3 is 13 amino acids. V lost 4 bases and J lost 2, with 8 bases in between. Per the germline V gene, CDR1 is NSHNY and CDR2 is SYGAGN. The CDR3 region is CASSWTTQDTQYF. CDR3 DNA (partial): TGTGCCAGCAGTTGGACAACCCAAGAC.